Listed below are T cell receptor beta chains from one sample, sequenced in a study of Ad26.COV2.S vaccination and SARS-CoV-2 variants. The table came from immunoSEQ multiplex PCR; TCRdb's copy has only in-frame clones and leaves some out. The table records 300,000 to 350,000 clones, over 80% of them present only once. The material sequenced was peripheral blood, taken in a trial of Ad26.COV2.S vaccine versus placebo. All receptors come from a person aged 18-60 years who received the Ad26.COV2.S COVID-19 vaccine or a placebo. Both conserved end residues are part of each CDR3. A D gene is named only where the DNA matches it firmly. Only some rows state a clone size, as once, few, many or a class for expanded clones.

j_gene: TRBJ2-3; abundance: .; v_gene: TRBV6-1; d_gene: .; CDR3aa: CASSEAIRISTDTQYF; CDR3nt: TGTGCCAGCAGTGAAGCAATAAGGATTAGCACAGATACGCAGTATTTT
j_gene: TRBJ1-1; abundance: .; v_gene: TRBV7-3; d_gene: .; CDR3aa: CASSFIRGRLNTEAFF; CDR3nt: TGTGCCAGCAGCTTCATCCGGGGGCGCCTGAACACTGAAGCTTTCTTT
j_gene: TRBJ1-6; abundance: .; v_gene: TRBV4-2; d_gene: TRBD1; CDR3aa: CASSSGTAAISYNSPLHF; CDR3nt: TGTGCCAGCAGCTCTGGGACAGCGGCAATCTCCTATAATTCACCCCTCCACTTT
j_gene: TRBJ1-2; abundance: .; v_gene: TRBV5-1; d_gene: .; CDR3aa: CASSLEVTPDGYTF; CDR3nt: TGCGCCAGCAGCTTGGAGGTTACCCCCGACGGCTACACCTTC
j_gene: TRBJ1-5; abundance: .; v_gene: TRBV28; d_gene: .; CDR3aa: CASSAFVGGFNQPQHF; CDR3nt: TGTGCCAGCAGCGCGTTCGTGGGAGGTTTCAATCAGCCCCAGCATTTT
j_gene: TRBJ2-7; abundance: .; v_gene: TRBV30; d_gene: TRBD1; CDR3aa: CAWLRQGARVQYF; CDR3nt: TGTGCCTGGCTGCGGCAGGGGGCACGAGTGCAGTACTTC
j_gene: TRBJ2-7; abundance: .; v_gene: TRBV11-2; d_gene: .; CDR3aa: CASSLSGRFFDEQYF; CDR3nt: TGTGCCAGCAGCTTAAGTGGGCGGTTCTTCGACGAGCAGTACTTC
j_gene: TRBJ1-2; abundance: .; v_gene: TRBV6-5; d_gene: .; CDR3aa: CASSPGSDYGYTF; CDR3nt: TGTGCCAGCAGTCCCGGGAGTGACTATGGCTACACCTTC
j_gene: TRBJ2-2; abundance: .; v_gene: TRBV19; d_gene: .; CDR3aa: CASTHPLANTGELFF; CDR3nt: TGTGCCAGTACTCATCCCCTCGCGAACACCGGGGAGCTGTTTTTT
j_gene: TRBJ1-1; abundance: .; v_gene: TRBV7-9; d_gene: .; CDR3aa: CASSLVGAGPRRTEAFF; CDR3nt: TGTGCCAGCAGCTTAGTAGGGGCAGGGCCACGAAGGACTGAAGCTTTCTTT
j_gene: TRBJ2-7; abundance: .; v_gene: TRBV5-5; d_gene: .; CDR3aa: CASSPGPSYEQYF; CDR3nt: TGTGCCAGCAGCCCCGGGCCCTCCTACGAGCAGTACTTC
j_gene: TRBJ2-6; abundance: .; v_gene: TRBV7-8; d_gene: .; CDR3aa: CASSFRGSGANVLTF; CDR3nt: TGTGCCAGCAGCTTCCGGGGCTCCGGGGCCAACGTCCTGACTTTC
j_gene: TRBJ2-5; abundance: .; v_gene: TRBV9; d_gene: TRBD2; CDR3aa: CASSVGGGGETQYF; CDR3nt: TGTGCCAGCAGCGTGGGCGGGGGAGGAGAGACCCAGTACTTC
j_gene: TRBJ2-3; abundance: .; v_gene: TRBV29-1; d_gene: .; CDR3aa: CSVLSADTQYF; CDR3nt: TGCAGCGTTTTAAGCGCAGATACGCAGTATTTT
j_gene: TRBJ1-1; abundance: .; v_gene: TRBV4-2; d_gene: TRBD1; CDR3aa: CASSQDLTGVLKAFF; CDR3nt: TGTGCCAGCAGCCAAGATTTGACAGGGGTGTTAAAAGCTTTCTTT
j_gene: TRBJ1-2; abundance: .; v_gene: TRBV19; d_gene: .; CDR3aa: CASSAYLELNPNYGYTF; CDR3nt: TGTGCCAGTAGTGCGTACCTCGAGCTAAACCCTAACTATGGCTACACCTTC
j_gene: TRBJ2-7; abundance: .; v_gene: TRBV4-1; d_gene: .; CDR3aa: CASSQTSSRRPYEQYF; CDR3nt: TGCGCCAGCAGCCAAACTAGTAGCAGGCGGCCCTACGAGCAGTACTTC
j_gene: TRBJ2-5; abundance: once; v_gene: TRBV6-5; d_gene: .; CDR3aa: CASTEGGDETQYF; CDR3nt: TGTGCCAGCACCGAGGGGGGCGACGAGACCCAGTACTTC
j_gene: TRBJ2-1; abundance: .; v_gene: TRBV2; d_gene: .; CDR3aa: CASTHPDLYTDLGNEQFF; CDR3nt: TGTGCCAGCACCCACCCAGACTTATACACCGACCTGGGGAATGAGCAGTTCTTC
j_gene: TRBJ2-5; abundance: .; v_gene: TRBV14; d_gene: TRBD1; CDR3aa: CASSQLPGQGGETQYF; CDR3nt: TGTGCCAGCAGCCAGCTCCCGGGACAGGGGGGAGAGACCCAGTACTTC
j_gene: TRBJ1-2; abundance: .; v_gene: TRBV9; d_gene: TRBD1; CDR3aa: CASSVGSGAGQGYYGYTF; CDR3nt: TGTGCCAGCAGCGTAGGATCCGGGGCGGGACAGGGGTACTATGGCTACACCTTC
j_gene: TRBJ1-1; abundance: .; v_gene: TRBV5-1; d_gene: .; CDR3aa: CASRPGPEFENTEAFF; CDR3nt: TGCGCCAGCAGACCGGGACCCGAATTTGAGAACACTGAAGCTTTCTTT
j_gene: TRBJ2-5; abundance: .; v_gene: TRBV9; d_gene: .; CDR3aa: CASSVAHQETQYF; CDR3nt: TGTGCCAGCAGCGTCGCCCACCAAGAGACCCAGTACTTC
j_gene: TRBJ2-7; abundance: .; v_gene: TRBV6-5; d_gene: .; CDR3aa: CASSYSLGGPSYEQYF; CDR3nt: TGTGCCAGCAGTTACTCCTTGGGTGGTCCCTCCTACGAGCAGTACTTC
j_gene: TRBJ2-2; abundance: .; v_gene: TRBV18; d_gene: .; CDR3aa: CASSPPGGRNTGELFF; CDR3nt: TGTGCCAGCTCACCACCTGGGGGGAGAAACACCGGGGAGCTGTTTTTT
j_gene: TRBJ2-5; abundance: .; v_gene: TRBV5-1; d_gene: TRBD2; CDR3aa: CASAFSGTRGGLETQYF; CDR3nt: TGCGCCAGCGCCTTCTCCGGGACGCGGGGGGGCCTAGAGACCCAGTACTTC
j_gene: TRBJ2-7; abundance: .; v_gene: TRBV12-3/TRBV12-4; d_gene: .; CDR3aa: CASSPDSSYEQYF; CDR3nt: TGTGCCAGCAGTCCCGACAGTTCCTACGAGCAGTACTTC
j_gene: TRBJ2-2; abundance: .; v_gene: TRBV3-1/TRBV3-2; d_gene: .; CDR3aa: CASSQGHTGELFF; CDR3nt: TGTGCCAGCAGCCAAGGACACACCGGGGAGCTGTTTTTT
j_gene: TRBJ2-3; abundance: .; v_gene: TRBV5-4; d_gene: .; CDR3aa: CASSLDAAGTDTQYF; CDR3nt: TGTGCCAGCAGCTTGGACGCGGCTGGGACAGATACGCAGTATTTT
j_gene: TRBJ2-7; abundance: .; v_gene: TRBV28; d_gene: .; CDR3aa: CASSPRYEQYF; CDR3nt: TGTGCCAGCAGCCCCAGGTACGAGCAGTACTTC
j_gene: TRBJ2-1; abundance: .; v_gene: TRBV2; d_gene: .; CDR3aa: CASLFDPTYNEQFF; CDR3nt: TGTGCCAGCCTTTTCGACCCAACCTACAATGAGCAGTTCTTC
j_gene: TRBJ2-1; abundance: .; v_gene: TRBV7-8; d_gene: TRBD2; CDR3aa: CASSLGGTSGLNEQFF; CDR3nt: TGTGCCAGCAGCTTAGGTGGGACTAGCGGTCTCAATGAGCAGTTCTTC
j_gene: TRBJ2-7; abundance: .; v_gene: TRBV18; d_gene: TRBD1; CDR3aa: CASSHSPGDRGYEQYF; CDR3nt: TGTGCCAGCTCGCATTCTCCCGGGGACAGGGGCTACGAGCAGTACTTC
j_gene: TRBJ2-5; abundance: .; v_gene: TRBV11-1; d_gene: TRBD2; CDR3aa: CASSSGGFTKETQYF; CDR3nt: TGTGCCAGCAGCAGCGGGGGTTTCACCAAAGAGACCCAGTACTTC
j_gene: TRBJ2-7; abundance: .; v_gene: TRBV3-1/TRBV3-2; d_gene: .; CDR3aa: CASSQVAYEQYF; CDR3nt: TGTGCCAGCAGCCAAGTCGCGTACGAGCAGTACTTC
j_gene: TRBJ1-1; abundance: .; v_gene: TRBV5-5; d_gene: TRBD1; CDR3aa: CASSFGTAENTEAFF; CDR3nt: TGTGCCAGCAGCTTTGGGACAGCAGAGAACACTGAAGCTTTCTTT
j_gene: TRBJ2-3; abundance: .; v_gene: TRBV7-8; d_gene: .; CDR3aa: CASSFLEPPTDTQYF; CDR3nt: TGTGCCAGCAGCTTTTTGGAGCCCCCCACAGATACGCAGTATTTT
j_gene: TRBJ2-7; abundance: .; v_gene: TRBV29-1; d_gene: .; CDR3aa: CSVGPGGEQYF; CDR3nt: TGCAGCGTTGGCCCCGGGGGTGAGCAGTACTTC
j_gene: TRBJ2-1; abundance: .; v_gene: TRBV7-2; d_gene: TRBD2; CDR3aa: CASREVAGASYNEQFF; CDR3nt: TGTGCCAGCAGAGAAGTAGCGGGGGCTTCATACAATGAGCAGTTCTTC
j_gene: TRBJ2-2; abundance: .; v_gene: TRBV5-1; d_gene: .; CDR3aa: CASSLLQPNTGELFF; CDR3nt: TGCGCCAGCAGCTTGTTACAGCCCAACACCGGGGAGCTGTTTTTT
j_gene: TRBJ2-1; abundance: .; v_gene: TRBV2; d_gene: .; CDR3aa: CASSVDSSTTNEQFF; CDR3nt: TGTGCCAGCAGCGTCGACAGCTCCACCACCAATGAGCAGTTCTTC
j_gene: TRBJ2-6; abundance: .; v_gene: TRBV6-4; d_gene: TRBD1; CDR3aa: CASSVGTGSGANVLTF; CDR3nt: TGTGCCAGCAGTGTTGGGACAGGGTCTGGGGCCAACGTCCTGACTTTC
j_gene: TRBJ1-6; abundance: .; v_gene: TRBV3-1/TRBV3-2; d_gene: .; CDR3aa: CASSHRRQRNSPLHF; CDR3nt: TGTGCCAGCAGCCACAGGCGGCAGCGAAATTCACCCCTCCACTTT
j_gene: TRBJ2-1; abundance: .; v_gene: TRBV28; d_gene: .; CDR3aa: CASSFLRKYNEQFF; CDR3nt: TGTGCCAGCAGTTTTCTCCGTAAATACAATGAGCAGTTCTTC
j_gene: TRBJ1-2; abundance: .; v_gene: TRBV3-1/TRBV3-2; d_gene: .; CDR3aa: CASSPGGYGYTF; CDR3nt: TGTGCCAGCAGTCCGGGGGGTTACGGCTACACCTTC
j_gene: TRBJ1-1; abundance: .; v_gene: TRBV28; d_gene: TRBD1; CDR3aa: CASTLGGTGGTEAFF; CDR3nt: TGTGCCAGCACCCTGGGAGGGACAGGCGGGACTGAAGCTTTCTTT
j_gene: TRBJ1-1; abundance: .; v_gene: TRBV5-4; d_gene: .; CDR3aa: CASSLSPQGTEAFF; CDR3nt: TGTGCCAGCAGCCTATCGCCGCAGGGCACTGAAGCTTTCTTT
j_gene: TRBJ2-6; abundance: .; v_gene: TRBV12-3/TRBV12-4; d_gene: .; CDR3aa: CAAPSTGANVLTF; CDR3nt: TGTGCCGCCCCCTCCACTGGGGCCAACGTCCTGACTTTC
j_gene: TRBJ1-2; abundance: .; v_gene: TRBV29-1; d_gene: TRBD1; CDR3aa: CSARGTGVSGYTF; CDR3nt: TGCAGCGCCCGCGGGACAGGGGTTTCTGGCTACACCTTC